The entry that follows covers one TCR beta chain sequence. What it binds is unknown. Patients selected for sequencing had displayed CD8+CD57+ cell expansion by flow cytometry. Blood was sampled before the patients had received any therapy. According to the study, genomic DNA was the template for TCR beta VDJ and CDR3 profiling. One entry per CDR3 protein, called by TCRdb with MiXCR from the reads. This sample yields approximately 170,000 distinct CDR3 sequences, of which less than 60% are seen a single time; 2.5% to 4% belongs to the top ten. The length of the CDR3 is 15 residues. Trimming shortened V by 5 bases and J by 5 bases, and 18 bases separated the two germline ends. The germline gives CDR1 SGHVS, CDR2 FQNEAQ. The data originate from a study of CD8+CD57+ T cells in acquired aplastic anemia. General observations from the study: The number of CD8+ CDR3 sequences shared by patients and controls was 25 to 35. No significant difference in CD8+ Simpson's diversity was found between patients and controls.

Sequencing used sorted CD4+, CD8+, or CD8+CD57+ T cells (not recorded which) from PBMCs. V and J are TRBV7-8 and TRBJ2-5; D not certain. The source is a human donor with aplastic anemia. The CDR3 reads CASSRPPSASETQYF. The CDR3 coding sequence is TGTGCCAGCAGCCGCCCCCCGTCGGCCTCGGAGACCCAGTACTTC.